One and the same sample provided the 30 T cell receptor beta chains below, sequenced in a study of graft-versus-host responses after intestinal transplantation. This table comes from immunoSEQ multiplex PCR, and its TCRdb copy is limited to in-frame clones, with some not included. This table holds some 77,000 clones, about 92% found once. Here the sequenced sample was PBMCs, taken 98 days after intestinal transplantation. The receptors here all came from a human patient who received an intestinal transplant, so some T cells may come from the graft donor.

The chain is built from TRBV2 and TRBJ2-3, with TRBD2 as a possible D gene (6 bases). Trimming took off 10 bases at V and 5 bases at J, with 7 bases between the two ends. The CDR3 consists of 10 residues. Looked up from germline, CDR1 is SNHLY and CDR2 is FYNNEI. CDR3 loop: CAIGGDTQYF. Written as DNA, the CDR3 is TGTGCCATCGGGGGAGATACGCAGTATTTT.

V usage is TRBV10-1 and J usage is TRBJ2-3; D is possibly TRBD2 (5 bases). Germline loops: CDR1 WNHNN, CDR2 SYGVQD (reference sequence). CDR3 length: 13 residues. The ends were cut back, 5 bases at V and 6 bases at J, with 12 bases in the middle. This chain's CDR3 is CASSLTPGDTQYF. The CDR3 DNA sequence: TGCGCCAGCAGTCTGACCCCGGGGGATACGCAGTATTTT.

This clone was counted once. This sequence joins TRBV7-3 and TRBJ2-7, with D hard to call. CDR3 length: 12 residues. The ends were cut back, 8 bases at V and 3 bases at J, with 11 bases in the middle. The germline gives CDR1 SGHTA, CDR2 FQGTGA. The CDR3 reads CASARPGYEQYF. In DNA, the CDR3 is TGTGCCAGCGCCAGGCCGGGCTACGAGCAGTACTTC.

The sample holds one count of this clone. The CDR3: CASSSGAGTSGANVLTF. In DNA form, the CDR3 reads TGTGCCAGCAGCTCAGGGGCAGGGACGTCCGGGGCCAACGTCCTGACTTTC. The V call is TRBV11-1, the J call TRBJ2-6; D possibly corresponds to TRBD1 (6 bases). The germline V and J ends were trimmed by 4 bases and 4 bases, with 17 bases remaining between them. The CDR3 totals 17 residues. Germline V lookup: CDR1 SGHAT, CDR2 FQDESV (reference sequence).

The J gene is TRBJ2-2, the V gene TRBV10-1, with D perhaps matching TRBD2 (6 bases). V lost 7 bases and J lost 5, with 11 bases in between. The CDR3 is 13 residues long. Germline loops: CDR1 WNHNN, CDR2 SYGVQD (reference sequence). This CDR3 is CASISGRTGELFF. CDR3 in DNA: TGCGCCAGCATATCAGGGAGGACCGGGGAGCTGTTTTTT.

In this sample, this clone turned up once. V usage is TRBV11-2 and J usage is TRBJ2-6, with unresolved D. Germline assignment: CDR1 SGHAT and CDR2 FQNNGV. V was shortened by 4 bases and J by 5 bases, with 21 bases between the two germline ends. The CDR3 spans 18 residues. In DNA, the CDR3 is TGTGCCAGCAGCTGTAATATCAAGCAACAAAGTCGGGCCAACGTCCTGACTTTC. It codes for CASSCNIKQQSRANVLTF.

The rearrangement uses TRBV7-9 and TRBJ2-1; D may match TRBD1 or TRBD2 (5 bases each). The V end lost 2 bases, the J end lost 5 bases, and 16 bases lay between the germline ends. Germline CDR1 is SEHNR and CDR2 is FQNEAQ (reference sequence). This CDR3 spans 16 amino acids. CDR3 nucleotides: TGTGCCAGCAGCTTACCGGCTCTAGCAGGGCACAATGAGCAGTTCTTC. Translating gives CASSLPALAGHNEQFF.

The V and J genes are TRBV4-1 and TRBJ2-7; D not certain. In germline, CDR1 is MGHRA, CDR2 YSYEKL. Trimming took off 4 bases at V and 6 bases at J, with 13 bases between the two ends. The CDR3 is 13 amino acids. CDR3 nucleotide sequence: TGCGCCAGCAGCCTAGCATTCAGCATCGAGCAGTACTTC. Translating it yields CASSLAFSIEQYF.

V usage is TRBV28 and J usage is TRBJ2-5, with no clear D. CDR3 size: 14 residues. Deletions cut 1 base from V and 4 bases from J, with 10 bases between. Germline V gene sequence: CDR1 MDHEN, CDR2 SYDVKM. The CDR3 nucleotides read TGTGCCAGCAGTTTATCGGGCAGAAGAGAGACCCAGTACTTC. Translating gives CASSLSGRRETQYF.

V and J are TRBV5-4 and TRBJ2-2; D is perhaps TRBD1 (5 bases). This CDR3 region has 12 residues. V was shortened by 4 bases and J by 4 bases, with 5 bases between the two germline ends. CDR1 and CDR2 from the germline V gene are SGHNT and YYREEE (reference sequence). The CDR3 protein is CASSDSTGELFF. The CDR3 nucleotides read TGTGCCAGCAGCGACAGCACCGGGGAGCTGTTTTTT.

This chain uses TRBV6-6 with TRBJ1-1, with no clear D. Germline values: CDR1 MNHNY, CDR2 SVGAGI (reference sequence). Deletions cut 0 bases from V and 0 bases from J, with 5 bases between. The CDR3 covers 14 residues. The chain's CDR3 is CASSYSSMNTEAFF. CDR3 DNA sequence: TGTGCCAGCAGTTACTCTTCAATGAACACTGAAGCTTTCTTT.

The chain couples TRBV6-1 to TRBJ1-2; D is possibly TRBD1 (6 bases). CDR3 size: 15 residues. Germline CDR1 is MNHNS and CDR2 is SASEGT. The V and J ends lost 3 bases and 2 bases respectively, with 13 bases between them. CDR3 amino acids: CASSDVDSYNYGYTF. The CDR3 region has the DNA TGTGCCAGCAGTGACGTGGACAGTTACAACTATGGCTACACCTTC.

This chain links TRBV6-6 with TRBJ2-5; D unclear. Germline V gives CDR1 MNHNY, CDR2 SVGAGI (reference sequence). The CDR3 has 12 amino acids. V lost 2 bases and J lost 3, with 4 bases in between. CDR3 nucleotides: TGTGCCAGCAGTTACACAGAAGAGACCCAGTACTTC. It is translated as CASSYTEETQYF.

The genes are TRBV5-4 and TRBJ2-2, with D possibly being TRBD2 (5 bases). With 2 bases removed from V and 1 base from J, the gap between germline ends came to 9 bases. This CDR3 contains 15 residues. Germline V gives CDR1 SGHNT, CDR2 YYREEE (reference sequence). CDR3 nucleotide sequence: TGTGCCAGCAGCTTTGGACTGAAGAACACCGGGGAGCTGTTTTTT. It codes for CASSFGLKNTGELFF. Using reference TRBV5-4 and TRBJ2-2 for the parts outside the CDR3, the full variable domain is ETGVTQSPTHLIKTRGQQVTLRCSSQSGHNTVSWYQQALGQGPQFIFQYYREEENGRGNFPPRFSGLQFPNYSSELNVNALELDDSALYLCASSFGLKNTGELFFGEGSRLTVL.

The chain carries TRBV5-6 and TRBJ1-5; no clear D. V was pared by 1 base and J by 5 bases, with 7 bases between. The CDR3 is made up of 13 amino acids. Per the germline V gene, CDR1 is SGHDT and CDR2 is YYEEEE. Here the CDR3 DNA reads TGTGCCAGCAGCTTGTACAATTATCAGCCCCAGCATTTT. The encoded protein is CASSLYNYQPQHF.

The genes are TRBV18 and TRBJ1-2; D might be TRBD1 (5 bases). V lost 2 bases and J 5 bases, leaving 12 bases between the germline ends. Germline lookup yields CDR1 KGHSH and CDR2 LQKENI. This CDR3 spans 14 amino acids. CDR3 nucleotide sequence: TGTGCCAGCTCACCAGGGGCGGAGTTTTATGGCTACACCTTC. Its protein is CASSPGAEFYGYTF.

V usage is TRBV6-4 and J usage is TRBJ2-3, with 9 bases fitting TRBD2. The J segment lost 2 bases and the V segment lost 4 bases, leaving 1 base of the junction unmatched. CDR3 length equals 14 residues. CDR1 MRHNA and CDR2 SNTAGT come from the germline V gene. The CDR3 DNA follows: TGTGCCAGCAGTGGCGGGGGGGCCACAGATACGCAGTATTTT. This gives the protein CASSGGGATDTQYF.

This clone appeared a few times. V is TRBV5-4 and J is TRBJ1-3; no firm D call. The CDR3 extends over 16 amino acids. V lost 0 bases and J lost 2, with 12 bases in between. Germline assignment: CDR1 SGHNT and CDR2 YYREEE (reference sequence). DNA for the CDR3: TGTGCCAGCAGCTTGGAAGCCCCGAGACCTGGAAACACCATATATTTT. It translates to CASSLEAPRPGNTIYF. The variable domain in full, completed from reference TRBV5-4 and TRBJ1-3, reads ETGVTQSPTHLIKTRGQQVTLRCSSQSGHNTVSWYQQALGQGPQFIFQYYREEENGRGNFPPRFSGLQFPNYSSELNVNALELDDSALYLCASSLEAPRPGNTIYFGEGSWLTVV.

V is TRBV19 and J is TRBJ2-1; the match to TRBD2 covers 8 bases. CDR1 is LNHDA, CDR2 SQIVND, per germline (reference sequence). This CDR3 has 14 amino acids. The trim removed 5 bases at V and 7 bases at J, leaving 7 bases unmatched. For the CDR3, the DNA is TGTGCCAGTAGTTTCGGGGGGGCAGGAAATGAGCAGTTCTTC. It codes for CASSFGGAGNEQFF. Looking up the rest from reference TRBV19 and TRBJ2-1 gives the full variable domain: DGGITQSPKYLFRKEGQNVTLSCEQNLNHDAMYWYRQDPGQGLRLIYYSQIVNDFQKGDIAEGYSVSREKKESFPLTVTSAQKNPTAFYLCASSFGGAGNEQFFGPGTRLTVL.

J is TRBJ2-7 and V is TRBV28, with TRBD2 matching over 7 bases. Germline V CDR1 and CDR2: MDHEN, SYDVKM. The CDR3 contains 15 residues. V dropped 3 bases and J dropped 4; count of bases not matched to a gene: 9. CDR3 protein: CASSFGSSGPYEQYF. DNA of the CDR3: TGTGCCAGCAGTTTTGGTTCTAGCGGCCCGTACGAGCAGTACTTC.

The CDR3 DNA follows: TGTGCCAGCAGCGTAGCTCAGGCAGGGAGCACAGATACGCAGTATTTT. This encodes CASSVAQAGSTDTQYF. This chain connects TRBV9 to TRBJ2-3; perhaps TRBD1 as D (5 bases). V was shortened by 0 bases and J by 0 bases, with 11 bases between the two germline ends. The CDR3 runs 16 residues. From germline, CDR1 is SGDLS and CDR2 YYNGEE.

V and J are TRBV6-1 and TRBJ1-2; 7 positions agree with TRBD1. The germline V gene has CDR1 MNHNS and CDR2 SASEGT. V lost 2 bases and J lost 7; bases outside the gene matches: 7. This CDR3 has 14 amino acids. The CDR3 spells CASSERQGGGGYTF. CDR3 in DNA: TGTGCCAGCAGTGAACGTCAGGGGGGAGGTGGCTACACCTTC.

The rearrangement uses TRBV18 and TRBJ2-7; 7 nucleotides agree with TRBD1. With V trimmed by 5 bases and J by 2 bases, 9 bases remained unmatched. The CDR3 runs 15 residues. Germline V lookup: CDR1 KGHSH, CDR2 LQKENI. The CDR3 nucleotides read TGTGCCAGCTCAGCCCTCCAGGGGGTAGCCTACGAGCAGTACTTC. Its protein is CASSALQGVAYEQYF.

This clone came up once. This chain joins TRBV5-6 and TRBJ2-2; D is unclear. This CDR3 is 16 amino acids long. CDR1 and CDR2 (germline): SGHDT, YYEEEE. Trimming shortened V by 0 bases and J by 1 base, and 10 bases separated the two germline ends. The CDR3 sequence: CASSLVGMENTGELFF. Here the CDR3 DNA reads TGTGCCAGCAGCTTGGTAGGGATGGAGAACACCGGGGAGCTGTTTTTT.

This sequence joins TRBV5-4 and TRBJ2-5; a possible D gene is TRBD2 (5 bases). Germline CDR1 SGHNT, CDR2 YYREEE (reference sequence). The CDR3 is 14 amino acids. The V and J ends lost 3 bases and 5 bases respectively, with 14 bases between them. The CDR3 DNA sequence: TGTGCCAGCAGCTCCACAGACTACGTGGAGACCCAGTACTTC. It yields the protein CASSSTDYVETQYF.

The chain combines TRBV5-1 with TRBJ2-2; a weak D match, TRBD1 (6 bases). V shed 1 base and J shed 10 bases, with 20 bases lying between them. The CDR3 runs 16 residues. The V gene's germline CDR1 is SGHRS and CDR2 YFSETQ. Here the CDR3 reads CASSLSQKAGVAELFF. The CDR3 DNA is TGCGCCAGCAGCTTGTCCCAAAAGGCAGGGGTCGCGGAGCTGTTTTTT.

Here the CDR3 reads CASSQDLGQETQYF. CDR3 sequence (DNA): TGCGCCAGCAGCCAAGATCTAGGGCAAGAGACCCAGTACTTC. The V and J genes are TRBV4-1 and TRBJ2-5; D gene ambiguous. The CDR3 covers 14 residues. The V end lost 0 bases, the J end lost 2 bases, and 7 bases lay between the germline ends. CDR1 MGHRA and CDR2 YSYEKL come from the germline V gene.

The V gene is TRBV28, the J gene TRBJ2-3; no clear D gene. The CDR3 contains 13 residues. With 10 bases removed from V and 0 bases from J, the gap between germline ends came to 11 bases. Germline CDR1 and CDR2: MDHEN and SYDVKM. The CDR3 reads CATSRRSTDTQYF. The CDR3 DNA sequence: TGTGCCACCTCCCGACGGAGCACAGATACGCAGTATTTT.

This clone is a singleton in its sample. The chain employs TRBV11-2 and TRBJ2-5; D gene unclear. The CDR3 has 15 residues. Germline V gene sequence: CDR1 SGHAT, CDR2 FQNNGV. Trimming stripped 5 bases from V and 5 bases from J, with 18 bases between. The CDR3 bases are TGTGCCAGCAGCAATAGCCCGTTAGCTCGGGAGACCCAGTACTTC. Translated, it gives CASSNSPLARETQYF. The variable domain in full, completed from reference TRBV11-2 and TRBJ2-5, reads EAGVAQSPRYKIIEKRQSVAFWCNPISGHATLYWYQQILGQGPKLLIQFQNNGVVDDSQLPKDRFSAERLKGVDSTLKIQPAKLEDSAVYLCASSNSPLARETQYFGPGTRLLVL.

CDR3 DNA: TGTGCCAGAGGGGACAGGGGGCTGTACGAGCAGTACTTC. Its translation: CARGDRGLYEQYF. This chain uses TRBV5-3 with TRBJ2-7; TRBD1 matches 12 bases. TRBV5-3 is noted as an ORF with a role that remains uncertain. This CDR3 region has 13 residues. V shed 7 bases and J 4 bases; nucleotides not matched to a gene: 3.